The 17 T cell receptor beta chains below come from one sample, sequenced in a study of human T cells and chemical hapten exposure. Time point meaning: patch test 3, about 24 weeks after DPC sensitization. Treatment denoted: therapeutic diphenylcyclopropenone sensitization with weekly scalp DPC. One entry per CDR3 protein, called by TCRdb with MiXCR from the RACE reads. The data contain roughly 50,000 distinct CDR3 sequences, 9.9% of them seen just once; the ten biggest clones take up approximately 16%. The specimen comprised whole blood, sampled in connection with sensitization to the hapten diphenylcyclopropenone (DPC). These receptors were collected from a woman aged 35 to 49 with alopecia areata. Some clones in this sample may be carry-over from other donors' samples.

The rearrangement joins TRBV2 to TRBJ2-7; D remains unclear. This CDR3 is 14 amino acids long. Germline V gene data show CDR1 as SNHLY and CDR2 as FYNNEI. Trimming took off 8 bases at V and 4 bases at J, with 18 bases between the two ends. The CDR3 region has the DNA TGTGCCAGCTCGACCCGTGGCACCGTTTACGAGCAGTACTTC. Its protein is CASSTRGTVYEQYF.

There are a few counts of this clonotype. CDR3 nucleotides: TGCGCCAGGCCGACAGGGACGGATAATTCACCCCTCCACTTT. This gives the protein CARPTGTDNSPLHF. This rearrangement joins TRBV5-1 to TRBJ1-6, with 7 bases matching TRBD1. CDR1 and CDR2 (germline): SGHRS, YFSETQ. J was trimmed by 5 bases and V by 8 bases; bases with no gene match: 7. The CDR3 consists of 14 residues.

The chain recombines TRBV7-2 with TRBJ2-5; 10 bases map to TRBD1. The CDR3 has 15 amino acids. The V gene's germline CDR1 is SGHTA and CDR2 FQGNSA. V trimming: 6 bases; J trimming: 1 base; junction bases outside the gene matches: 5. Here the CDR3 DNA reads TGTGCCAGCAGAAGACAGGGGGCGGCCCAAGAGACCCAGTACTTC. Translated, it gives CASRRQGAAQETQYF.

The chain employs TRBV4-3 and TRBJ1-4; perhaps TRBD1 as D (5 bases). The CDR3 covers 15 residues. With 0 bases removed from V and 8 bases from J, the gap between germline ends came to 13 bases. CDR1 and CDR2 (germline): LGHNA, YSLEER. CDR3 DNA sequence: TGCGCCAGCAGCCAAGAAGGGGCCGGTAGGGAAAAACTGTTTTTT. It encodes CASSQEGAGREKLFF.

J is TRBJ2-7 and V is TRBV28; 9 nucleotides line up with TRBD1. The length of the CDR3 is 17 residues. Per the germline V gene, CDR1 is MDHEN and CDR2 is SYDVKM. Germline trimming cut 4 bases from V and 4 bases from J; bases unmatched to any gene: 14. This CDR3 is CASSSLLEGTGQYEQYF. In DNA form, the CDR3 reads TGTGCCAGCAGTTCCCTACTAGAAGGGACAGGGCAATACGAGCAGTACTTC.

The chain links TRBV27 to TRBJ2-1, with unresolved D. This CDR3 is built from 13 residues. Germline values: CDR1 MNHEY, CDR2 SMNVEV (reference sequence). Trimming took 2 bases from V and 4 from J, leaving 6 bases between them. The CDR3 spells CASSLGYYNEQFF. CDR3 DNA: TGTGCCAGCAGTTTAGGGTATTACAATGAGCAGTTCTTC.

J is TRBJ2-3 and V is TRBV10-3; 8 bases map to TRBD2. Per germline, CDR1 ENHRY and CDR2 SYGVKD. This CDR3 has 14 amino acids. V shed 7 bases, J shed 2 bases, and the junction held 5 bases outside the gene matches. CDR3 amino acids: CAIKERGNTDTQYF. Written as DNA, the CDR3 is TGTGCCATCAAGGAGCGGGGGAACACAGATACGCAGTATTTT.

This clonotype turned up a few times. J is TRBJ1-5 and V is TRBV20-1, with D perhaps matching TRBD1 (5 bases). Looked up from germline, CDR1 is DFQATT and CDR2 is SNEGSKA (reference sequence). The CDR3 is 14 amino acids. Trimming cost V 0 bases and J 7 bases, with 13 bases left between them. The CDR3 DNA reads TGCAGTGCTAGAGATGGGGGGAAGGGGCAGCCCCAGCATTTT. Protein: CSARDGGKGQPQHF.

The chain employs TRBV11-2 and TRBJ2-1; D ambiguous. The CDR3 is 16 amino acids. The V end lost 1 base, the J end lost 5 bases, and 15 bases lay between the germline ends. The germline V gene has CDR1 SGHAT and CDR2 FQNNGV. CDR3 region: CASSLAASRHNNEQFF. For the CDR3, the DNA is TGTGCCAGCAGCTTAGCAGCCTCACGGCACAACAATGAGCAGTTCTTC.

This rearrangement joins TRBV29-1 to TRBJ2-2, with 9 bases lining up with TRBD2. The V gene's germline CDR1 is SQVTM and CDR2 ANQGSEA. The V gene end was trimmed by 3 bases and the J gene end by 10 bases; junction bases not matched to a gene: 9. The CDR3 runs 14 residues. The CDR3 is CSVEASGVAEELFF. CDR3 nucleotide sequence: TGCAGCGTTGAGGCTAGCGGGGTGGCTGAGGAGCTGTTTTTT.

This sequence joins TRBV7-2 and TRBJ2-1, with 13 bases that match TRBD2. The CDR3 has 18 amino acids. In germline, CDR1 is SGHTA, CDR2 FQGNSA. The junction had 12 bases not matched to a gene; V was cut back by 6 bases and J by 4 bases. The CDR3 DNA reads TGTGCCAGCAGACGGGACATCGGGACTAGCGGGGTGTACAATGAGCAGTTCTTC. This encodes CASRRDIGTSGVYNEQFF.

The gene calls are TRBV20-1 and TRBJ1-1, with D perhaps TRBD1 (5 bases). CDR1 is DFQATT, CDR2 SNEGSKA, per germline (reference sequence). Trimming removed 5 bases at V and 1 base at J, with 17 bases between. The CDR3 is made up of 15 amino acids. CDR3 DNA: TGCAGTGCTCCCCCGGCGGGGCAACGGAACACTGAAGCTTTCTTT. This translates into CSAPPAGQRNTEAFF.

This clonotype was counted only a few times. The chain recombines TRBV7-6 with TRBJ2-2; D may be TRBD1 or TRBD2 (5 bases each). This CDR3 is 16 amino acids long. CDR1 SGHVS and CDR2 FNYEAQ come from the germline V gene. Trimming took off 9 bases at V and 0 bases at J, with 17 bases between the two ends. CDR3 sequence (DNA): TGTGCCAGTCGAGTTGGGACGTACGCGAACACCGGGGAGCTGTTTTTT. This gives the protein CASRVGTYANTGELFF.

This clonotype was detected only a few times. The genes are TRBV5-1 and TRBJ1-1; 11 positions agree with TRBD1. The CDR3 runs 15 residues. The ends lost 4 bases at V and 11 bases at J; junction bases unmatched: 13. Germline loops: CDR1 SGHRS, CDR2 YFSETQ. The CDR3 sequence: CASSNHSGTGGRAFF. The CDR3 DNA is TGCGCCAGCAGCAACCACTCAGGGACAGGGGGTCGCGCTTTCTTT.

A remark on this clonotype: This could be a read error, since a much larger clone is one nucleotide away. The chain links TRBV4-3 to TRBJ1-6; the D is unclear. Germline assignment: CDR1 LGHNA and CDR2 YSLEER. V lost 0 bases to trimming and J lost 10 bases, with 19 bases between them. This CDR3 has 17 amino acids. The CDR3 loop is CASSQDRVTGGESPLHF. CDR3 nucleotides: TGCGCCAGCAGCCAAGATCGGGTGACTGGTGGCGAATCACCCCTCCACTTT.

The rearrangement joins TRBV11-2 to TRBJ2-1, with D uncertain. V was shortened by 1 base and J by 6 bases, with 4 bases between the two germline ends. Looked up from germline, CDR1 is SGHAT and CDR2 is FQNNGV. The CDR3 extends over 12 amino acids. This CDR3 is CASSLVPNEQFF. In nucleotides, the CDR3 is TGTGCCAGCAGCTTAGTCCCCAATGAGCAGTTCTTC.

The chain has TRBV5-4 and TRBJ1-1; no firm D call. The length of the CDR3 is 12 residues. Deletions cut 5 bases from V and 3 bases from J, with 8 bases between. CDR1 SGHNT and CDR2 YYREEE come from the germline V gene (reference sequence). The CDR3 DNA is TGTGCCAGCAGAGCCCGGGACACTGAAGCTTTCTTT. It translates to CASRARDTEAFF.